This T cell receptor (beta chain) was captured in a study of OX40 agonist ivuxolimab in advanced cancers. For the study in its entirety: Ivuxolimab was an agonistic, fully human IgG2 monoclonal antibody directed against OX40 (CD134), a costimulatory receptor. Intravenous ivuxolimab was administered to patients every 2 weeks at six dose levels: 0.01, 0.1, 0.3, 1.5, 3 and 10 mg/kg. Among the roughly 52 dose-escalation patients, some 20 had hepatocellular carcinoma, 15 or so melanoma, 9 renal cell carcinoma and 9 head and neck cancer. In the dose-escalation cohort, about four fifths of patients were male, and the mean age was around 65 years with a range of roughly 23 to 79. Prior anti-PD-1, anti-PD-L1 or anti-CTLA-4 therapy was permitted, and 40% of dose-escalation patients had received checkpoint inhibitors. Partial responses were achieved by three dose-escalation patients, of whom one had hepatocellular carcinoma and two had cutaneous melanoma. Peripheral TCRbeta sequencing aimed to test whether ivuxolimab altered TCR sequence diversity and caused clonal T-cell expansion. The monotherapy dose-escalation portion (N ≈ 52 patients) of the phase I ivuxolimab trial is reported in the paper.

In its sample, this clone was seen once. Its antigen specificity is not known. Within one base of it there is no much larger clone, and no base qualities were kept. The paper's findings and limits, for the study overall: At doses of 0.1 to 3.0 mg/kg, clonal expansion of both CD4+ and CD8+ T cells in blood was seen between baseline and week 6. After ivuxolimab, more expanded clones were found on average in CD8+ T cells than in CD4+ T cells. Partial responders in the 0.1-3.0 mg/kg groups had among the lowest normalized peripheral clonal expansion, especially among CD8+ T cells. Low levels of normalized T-cell clonal expansion were also seen in some nonresponding patients. The antigen specificity of the clonally expanded peripheral T cells was not determined.

The trial excluded patients who had a history of autoimmune disease or who were on systemic immunosuppression. Peripheral blood for TCR sequencing was drawn from every dose cohort at baseline, at cycle 4 day 1 and at cycle 7 day 1. Samples came from an open-label, multicenter, first-in-human phase I dose-escalation trial of ivuxolimab. Adults with locally advanced or metastatic melanoma, renal cell carcinoma, hepatocellular carcinoma or head and neck squamous cell carcinoma were enrolled in the trial. Before TCR sequencing, CD4+ T cells and CD8+ T cells from peripheral blood were sorted into separate populations. Genomic DNA was isolated from the sorted cells so that the TCRbeta CDR3 region could be sequenced. TCRbeta CDR3 regions were sequenced using the immunoSEQ Assay. TCRdb stores this immuneACCESS table with in-frame sequences only. Part of the clones is absent; in the studies checked, under half of the shortfall reflects unresolved V genes, and no reason is known for the rest. The sample includes 56,000 or so clones, with roughly four fifths observed a single time. Over 3.5% of the sample comes from the top ten.

Per the germline V gene, SNHLY is the CDR1 and FYNNEI is the CDR2. Deletion took 2 bases off V and 4 bases off J, with a span of 12 bases between the germline ends. The cysteine opens and the phenylalanine closes a CDR3 of 15 amino acids. CDR3 DNA only is kept here, 45 bases in frame from base 1. Material: CD4+ or CD8+ T cells sorted from blood, obtained in a trial of the OX40 agonist ivuxolimab. The TCR originated in an adult with an advanced solid tumor such as melanoma, head and neck, liver or kidney cancer. This chain is built from TRBV2 and TRBJ2-1; the D segment might be TRBD1 or TRBD2, since each matches 6 bases. At the DNA level, the sequence is TGTGCCAGCAGTGAAATCACAGGGAGGTACAATGAGCAGTTCTTC. This translates into CASSEITGRYNEQFF.